This TCR beta chain stems from a study of cytotoxic CD8 clonotypes in ibrutinib-treated CLL. For the study at large: The study included some 10 relapsed/refractory and under 16 treatment-naive patients; 17 to 18 had IGHV unmutated disease. Points from the study as a whole: Patients showed higher baseline clonality than age-matched healthy donors, and it tracked circulating CD8+ T-cell counts. Public clonotypes, rarely seen, contracted or held steady on treatment.

Sequencing used immunoSEQ multiplex PCR; TCRdb keeps in-frame clones, though not all of them. The data hold some 200,000 clones, with around three quarters observed a single time. Details on this clone: The target antigen is unknown.

The CDR3 spans 15 residues. V was pared by 4 bases and J by 1 base, with 13 bases between. Germline CDR1 reads KGHSH; CDR2 reads LQKENI. The chain joins TRBV18 to TRBJ2-5; possibly TRBD1 for D (5 bases). The TCR comes from a human donor with chronic lymphocytic leukemia. The source material was PBMCs, sampled after 24 months of ibrutinib treatment. The CDR3 sequence is CASSRNGQVQETQYF. The CDR3, as DNA: TGTGCCAGCTCACGAAACGGACAAGTCCAAGAGACCCAGTACTTC.